This T cell receptor (beta chain) came from a study of blood T cell repertoires in COVID-19. About the research overall: Both acute and convalescent COVID-19 samples were obtained from the United States, Italy and Spain. T cells, B-cell-depleted T cells, or PBMCs provided the cDNA or gDNA that served as material.

The CDR3 covers 19 residues. V was trimmed by 1 base and J by 8 bases, leaving 24 bases between them. Germline CDR1 is MGHRA and CDR2 is YSYEKL. Under the authors' procedure: How many nucleated cells were present was estimated from reference gene primer amplification. Clones were read by immunoSEQ multiplex PCR, and TCRdb kept only the in-frame ones, dropping some. D and trimming come from the DNA, and the V and J calls and clone size come from that table. The sample yields 62,000 or so clones, 65% to 90% seen once. Material for sequencing was peripheral blood. V gene TRBV4-1 combines with J gene TRBJ1-6; D gene unclear. This receptor was identified in a woman in her sixties or seventies with acute or convalescent COVID-19. This chain's CDR3 is CASSQVLLLSRLVDSPLHF. Written as DNA, the CDR3 is TGCGCCAGCAGCCAAGTCCTACTTCTCTCCCGACTGGTGGATTCACCCCTCCACTTT.